This T cell receptor (beta chain) was retrieved from a study of beta chain features in type 1 diabetes. Overall study: All samples yielded about 100 million examined sorted cells.

Expressed TCRB transcripts were sequenced because the entire RNA isolate underwent reverse transcription. Read counts averaged approximately 3.5 million for samples of naive, central memory and regulatory T cells. TCRdb keeps only in-frame clones here, not all; method: immunoSEQ multiplex PCR. The sample has 150,000 to 200,000 clones; less than 9.5% are singletons. Findings of the study overall: In comparison with healthy donors, patients had naive, central memory and Treg TCRB repertoires that appeared more similar. VDJ junctions sequenced from type 1 diabetes patients showed fewer insertions and more deletions.

This CDR3 contains 19 residues. The germline CDR1 and CDR2 sequences are SGHNT and YENEEA. Trimming cost V 1 base and J 0 bases; bases outside gene matches: 8. With regard to this clone: Its antigen is not identified.

V and J are TRBV11-3 and TRBJ2-6; TRBD2 agrees at 8 bases. Material: central memory CD4+ T cells from blood. The sequence derives from a woman aged 18-29 years in good health. This CDR3 is CASSLAGTSWSSGANVLTF. CDR3 sequence (DNA): TGTGCCAGCAGCTTAGCGGGGACTAGTTGGAGCTCTGGGGCCAACGTCCTGACTTTC.